Reported below is one T cell receptor beta chain. Its antigen is currently unknown. Deletions cut 1 base from V and 4 bases from J, with 11 bases between. This CDR3 spans 14 amino acids. Germline V gene data show CDR1 as MNHEY and CDR2 as SMNVEV (reference sequence). These data are taken from a study of long-term antiretroviral therapy in people with HIV. Whole-study context: The 2015 recommendation for immediate ART came about a decade after the earliest samples. Study-wide findings and caveats: Therapy changes, viral resistance and ART adherence were not documented in the available data. Following ART, diversity rose but still fell short of transplant donor controls.

It was version v3.0 of the immunoSEQ assay that was run at survey level. Assay: immunoSEQ multiplex PCR; the TCRdb copy retains only in-frame clones and omits some. Among under 45,000 clones listed, about 94% were seen once. Samples held roughly 0.85-11 million cryopreserved PBMC, and DNA extraction followed. This clonotype was sampled from a man between 25 and 39 years old with HIV. Sequencing used unsorted PBMCs, obtained 9.2 years after starting antiretroviral therapy. This chain links TRBV27 with TRBJ2-7; TRBD2 is a possible D gene (6 bases). CDR3 nucleotides: TGTGCCAGCAGTTTATACGTTAGCGGTTACGAGCAGTACTTC. Protein product: CASSLYVSGYEQYF.